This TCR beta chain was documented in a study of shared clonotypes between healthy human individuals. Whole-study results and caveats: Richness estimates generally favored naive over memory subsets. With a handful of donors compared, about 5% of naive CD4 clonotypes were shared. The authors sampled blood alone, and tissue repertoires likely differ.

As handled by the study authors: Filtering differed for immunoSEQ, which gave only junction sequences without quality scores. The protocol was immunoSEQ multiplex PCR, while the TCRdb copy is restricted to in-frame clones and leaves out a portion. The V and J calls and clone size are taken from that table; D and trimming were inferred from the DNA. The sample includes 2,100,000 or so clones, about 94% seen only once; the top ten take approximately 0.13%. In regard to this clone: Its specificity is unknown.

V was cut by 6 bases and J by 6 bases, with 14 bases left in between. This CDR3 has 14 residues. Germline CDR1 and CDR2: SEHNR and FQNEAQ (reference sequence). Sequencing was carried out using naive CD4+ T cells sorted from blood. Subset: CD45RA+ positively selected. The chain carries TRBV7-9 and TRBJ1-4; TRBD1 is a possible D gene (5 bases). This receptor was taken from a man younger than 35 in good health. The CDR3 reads CASSFGEGYEKLFF. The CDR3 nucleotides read TGTGCCAGCAGTTTCGGGGAGGGGTATGAAAAACTGTTTTTT.